A selection of T cell receptor beta chains follows, all from one sample in a study of Ad26.COV2.S vaccination and SARS-CoV-2 variants. Profiling relied on immunoSEQ multiplex PCR, and the TCRdb table lists in-frame clones only, not all of them. The sample yields roughly 700,000 clones, approximately 88% seen once. The input for sequencing was peripheral blood, taken in a trial of Ad26.COV2.S vaccine versus placebo. All receptors derive from a person aged 18 to 65 who received the Ad26.COV2.S COVID-19 vaccine or a placebo. The CDR3 runs from the conserved cysteine through the conserved F or W. The D gene is left open where the match is weak. The size field is filled for only some rows; it gives once, few, many or a size class.

abundance	j_gene	len	d_gene	v_gene	CDR3nt	CDR3aa
-	TRBJ1-6	15	TRBD1	TRBV9	TGTGCCAGCAGCGACAATACAGGGGGAAGTTCACCCCTCCACTTT	CASSDNTGGSSPLHF
-	TRBJ2-5	17	-	TRBV18	TGTGCCAGCTCACCTCTGATAAGCGATTCGTACCAAGAGACCCAGTACTTC	CASSPLISDSYQETQYF
-	TRBJ2-1	15	-	TRBV19	TGTGCCAGTAGTATAGTCAAGGGGTTAGGCAATGAGCAGTTCTTC	CASSIVKGLGNEQFF
-	TRBJ2-2	16	-	TRBV6-2/TRBV6-3	TGTGCCAGCAGTTACTCACCCGGAGGACGGACCGGGGAGCTGTTTTTT	CASSYSPGGRTGELFF
-	TRBJ1-4	16	-	TRBV7-8	TGTGCCAGCAGCGGTTGGGGGGCTCGGGCTAATGAAAAACTGTTTTTT	CASSGWGARANEKLFF
-	TRBJ2-3	15	TRBD1	TRBV29-1	TGCAGCGTTGCACCGACAGGGTCCCCCACAGATACGCAGTATTTT	CSVAPTGSPTDTQYF
-	TRBJ2-1	14	-	TRBV5-6	TGTGCCAGCAGCTCGGGCAGGGTCAGAAATGAGCAGTTCTTC	CASSSGRVRNEQFF
once	TRBJ2-3	15	TRBD1	TRBV5-1	TGCGCCAGCAGCTTTACCGGGACAGGGGGGGATACGCAGTATTTT	CASSFTGTGGDTQYF
-	TRBJ2-7	14	-	TRBV27	TGTGCCAGCAGTTTTAAGGAGGGCCGGGGCGAGCAGTACTTC	CASSFKEGRGEQYF
-	TRBJ2-4	18	TRBD2	TRBV7-8	TGTGCCAGCAGCCGGACTAGCGGGGGGACTCTAGCCAAAAACATTCAGTACTTC	CASSRTSGGTLAKNIQYF
-	TRBJ2-1	15	-	TRBV2	TGTGCCAGCAGTGCAACTAGCATGAGATACAATGAGCAGTTCTTC	CASSATSMRYNEQFF
-	TRBJ2-7	14	TRBD2	TRBV30	TGTGCCTGGAGTGGGGGGGGTTTTACCTACGAGCAGTACTTC	CAWSGGGFTYEQYF
-	TRBJ1-2	14	TRBD1	TRBV4-1	TGCGCCAGCAGCCAACCGACAGGGACCTATGGCTACACCTTC	CASSQPTGTYGYTF
-	TRBJ1-4	16	-	TRBV21-1	TGTGCCAGCATCCTTTCGCCGGGACAGCAAAATGAAAAACTGTTTTTT	CASILSPGQQNEKLFF
-	TRBJ2-3	17	TRBD2	TRBV27	TGTGCCAGCAGCGCGGGGGCTAGCGGGAGAAGCACAGATACGCAGTATTTT	CASSAGASGRSTDTQYF
-	TRBJ1-1	12	-	TRBV4-1	TGCGCCAGCAGCCAAGGGAACACTGAAGCTTTCTTT	CASSQGNTEAFF
-	TRBJ2-2	16	-	TRBV21-1	TGTGCCAGCAGACAACGAGGCCAAGGGGACACCGGGGAGCTGTTTTTT	CASRQRGQGDTGELFF
once	TRBJ2-5	15	-	TRBV2	TGTGCCAGCAGTGAAGCGACACTTGCGGGTGGTACCCAGTACTTC	CASSEATLAGGTQYF
-	TRBJ2-5	13	-	TRBV10-3	TGTGCCATCAGTGGAAGGACAGAAGAGACCCAGTACTTC	CAISGRTEETQYF
-	TRBJ1-1	13	TRBD1	TRBV10-2	TGCGCCAGTCTGGACAGGGTTTACACTGAAGCTTTCTTT	CASLDRVYTEAFF
once	TRBJ1-5	14	-	TRBV2	TGTGCCAGCAGTGACACGAATAGCAATCAGCCCCAGCATTTT	CASSDTNSNQPQHF
-	TRBJ2-3	16	-	TRBV27	TGTGCCAGCAGTTTATTGGGGGCCCGAGCCACAGATACGCAGTATTTT	CASSLLGARATDTQYF
-	TRBJ1-5	16	TRBD1	TRBV6-2/TRBV6-3	TGTGCCAGCAGTTACTCTAGGACAGGGGGGTTTCAGCCCCAGCATTTT	CASSYSRTGGFQPQHF
-	TRBJ1-5	15	-	TRBV7-2	TGTGCCAGCAGCTTAGTGGGTGTTGGCGGTCAGCCCCAGCATTTT	CASSLVGVGGQPQHF
-	TRBJ2-1	14	-	TRBV5-1	TGCGCCAGCAGCCTGGCGGGGACAGACAATGAGCAGTTCTTC	CASSLAGTDNEQFF
-	TRBJ1-1	14	-	TRBV2	TGTGCCAGCAGTGAAGGTGCGTGGGGTTACGAAGCTTTCTTT	CASSEGAWGYEAFF
-	TRBJ1-4	16	TRBD1	TRBV19	TGTGCCAGTAGTTCATTGGACAGGGCGGGGGCTGAAAAACTGTTTTTT	CASSSLDRAGAEKLFF
once	TRBJ1-5	15	TRBD1	TRBV6-5	TGTGCCAGCAGTCTCTCGGACAGGGCGGCTCAGCCCCAGCATTTT	CASSLSDRAAQPQHF
few	TRBJ2-3	13	-	TRBV30	TGTGCCTGGGCTAGGGGGGACACAGATACGCAGTATTTT	CAWARGDTDTQYF
-	TRBJ1-2	16	-	TRBV19	TGTGCCAGTAGTACCTACGTCCGACAGACTAACTATGGCTACACCTTC	CASSTYVRQTNYGYTF
once	TRBJ2-3	14	TRBD1	TRBV7-9	TGTGCCAGCACCGAGACAGGGGGCACAGATACGCAGTATTTT	CASTETGGTDTQYF
-	TRBJ2-1	11	-	TRBV30	TGTGCCTGCCTCTTCTACAATGAGCAGTTCTTC	CACLFYNEQFF
many	TRBJ1-2	12	-	TRBV30	TGTGCCTGGAGTCCCTCCAGAGGGGGCTACACCTTC	CAWSPSRGGYTF
-	TRBJ1-1	13	-	TRBV19	TGTGCCAGTAGTATCAGAGTTAACACTGAAGCTTTCTTT	CASSIRVNTEAFF
-	TRBJ1-2	13	-	TRBV7-9	TGTGCCAGCAGCCCGCTAGGAGATAGCGGCTACACCTTC	CASSPLGDSGYTF
-	TRBJ1-1	15	TRBD1	TRBV6-5	TGTGCCAGCAGTACGGACAGGGGCTCGAACACTGAAGCTTTCTTT	CASSTDRGSNTEAFF
-	TRBJ1-5	13	-	TRBV7-2	TGTGCCAGCAGCGAAGCAGTCAATCAGCCCCAGCATTTT	CASSEAVNQPQHF
-	TRBJ2-3	13	-	TRBV19	TGTGCCAGAGTGAATAACTACCCAGATACGCAGTATTTT	CARVNNYPDTQYF
few	TRBJ2-5	15	-	TRBV5-6	TGTGCCAGCAGCTTGGTGGGGGCCGGCGAGGAGACCCAGTACTTC	CASSLVGAGEETQYF